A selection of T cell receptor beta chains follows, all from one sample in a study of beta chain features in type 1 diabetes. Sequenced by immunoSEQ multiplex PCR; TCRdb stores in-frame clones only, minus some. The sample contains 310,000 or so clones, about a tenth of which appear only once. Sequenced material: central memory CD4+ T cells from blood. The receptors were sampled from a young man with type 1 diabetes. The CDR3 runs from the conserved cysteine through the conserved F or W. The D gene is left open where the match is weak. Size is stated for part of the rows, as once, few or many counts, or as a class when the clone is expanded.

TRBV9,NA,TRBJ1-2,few,TGTGCCAGCAGCATCCAGGGCGGGGACTATGGCTACACCTTC,CASSIQGGDYGYTF
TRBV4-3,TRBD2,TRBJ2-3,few,TGCGCCAGCAGCCAAGACTCCCCGGGACTAGCGAGCACAGATACGCAGTATTTT,CASSQDSPGLASTDTQYF
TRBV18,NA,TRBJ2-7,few,TGTGCCAGCTCAGATCAGGGCGGCTACGAGCAGTACTTC,CASSDQGGYEQYF
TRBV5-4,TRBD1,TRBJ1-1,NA,TGTGCCAGCAGCTTGGACAGGGGCCGAGGTACTGAAGCTTTCTTT,CASSLDRGRGTEAFF
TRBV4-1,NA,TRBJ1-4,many,TGCGCCAGCAGCCAAGAAGGCAACCTTGGAGGTGAAAAACTGTTTTTT,CASSQEGNLGGEKLFF
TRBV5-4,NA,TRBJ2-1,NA,TGTGCCAGCAGCATAGTAACGGGGGCCCCCTACAATGAGCAGTTCTTC,CASSIVTGAPYNEQFF
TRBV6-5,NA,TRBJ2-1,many,TGTGCCAGCAGGGAAGCACGTGAGCAGTTCTTC,CASREAREQFF
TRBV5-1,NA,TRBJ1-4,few,TGCGCCAGCAGCGTACGAGGAGGGGATGAAAAACTGTTTTTT,CASSVRGGDEKLFF
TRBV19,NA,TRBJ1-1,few,TGTGCCAGTAGTATAGGCCAGAATATAAACACTGAAGCTTTCTTT,CASSIGQNINTEAFF
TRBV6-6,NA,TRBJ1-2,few,TGTGCCAGCACCCAAACCCACCAAGGAAATGGCTACACCTTC,CASTQTHQGNGYTF
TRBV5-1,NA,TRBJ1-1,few,TGCGCCAGCAGCCCCGGGACGACGGGCACTGAAGCTTTCTTT,CASSPGTTGTEAFF
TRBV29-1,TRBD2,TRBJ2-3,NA,TGCAGCGTTTCCCAGGGACTAGCGGGGTTTACTAGCACAGATACGCAGTATTTT,CSVSQGLAGFTSTDTQYF
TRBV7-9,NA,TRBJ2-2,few,TGTGCCAGCGTACGGGACGGGAACACCGGGGAGCTGTTTTTT,CASVRDGNTGELFF
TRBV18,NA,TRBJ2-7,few,TGTGCCAGCTCAGAGGGAATCGGGACCTACGAGCAGTACTTC,CASSEGIGTYEQYF
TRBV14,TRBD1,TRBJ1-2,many,TGTGCCAGCAGCCCTACAGGGGAGGGCGGCTACACCTTC,CASSPTGEGGYTF
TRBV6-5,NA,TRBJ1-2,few,TGTGCCAGCAGTTACCCAAAGGGGGGCTGCACCTTC,CASSYPKGGCTF
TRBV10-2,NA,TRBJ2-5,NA,TGCGCCAGCAGTGAAGGTAGTCTCTGGGAGACCCAGTACTTC,CASSEGSLWETQYF
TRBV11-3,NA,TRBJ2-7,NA,TGTGCCAGCAGCCAAGGGAGGTACGAGCAGTACTTC,CASSQGRYEQYF
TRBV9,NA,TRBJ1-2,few,TGTGCCAGCAGCGCGACAACCAGGGGATCGGGGCCCACCTTC,CASSATTRGSGPTF
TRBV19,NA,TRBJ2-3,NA,TGTGCCAGTAGTGCGGTCCGAGGTATGCTGGCAGATACGCAGTATTTT,CASSAVRGMLADTQYF
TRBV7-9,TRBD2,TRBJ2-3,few,TGTGCCAGCAGCCGGACTAGCGGGGGGGTGCGAGATACGCAGTATTTT,CASSRTSGGVRDTQYF
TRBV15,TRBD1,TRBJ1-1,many,TGTGCCACCAGCCCTGGGCCAGGGGGCACTGAAGCTTTCTTT,CATSPGPGGTEAFF
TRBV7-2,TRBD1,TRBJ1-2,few,TGTGCCAGCAGCTTGGGGGACAGCTATGGCTACACCTTC,CASSLGDSYGYTF
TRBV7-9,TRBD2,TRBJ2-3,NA,TGTGCCAGCAGCTACGAGCGGGGGGCCCACGCAGATACGCAGTATTTT,CASSYERGAHADTQYF
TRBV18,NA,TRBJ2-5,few,TGTGCCAGCTCACCAGGCTCCCGGGAGACCCAGTACTTC,CASSPGSRETQYF
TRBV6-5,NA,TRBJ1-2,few,TGTGCCAGCAAGGATGGGTTTGCGGGAGGCTACACCTTC,CASKDGFAGGYTF